What follows are 7 T cell receptor beta chains derived from one specimen sequenced in a study of long-term antiretroviral therapy in people with HIV. Researchers report immunoSEQ v3.0 was run at survey level. The protocol was immunoSEQ multiplex PCR, while the TCRdb copy is restricted to in-frame clones and leaves out a portion. The data hold 30,000 to 40,000 clones, with 65% to 90% observed a single time. Sequences were derived from unsorted PBMCs, sampled about 3.4 years after starting antiretroviral therapy. These receptors were taken from a man between 18 and 29 years old with HIV.

The chain is built from TRBV2 and TRBJ2-2; possibly TRBD1 or TRBD2 for D (6 bases each). Germline assignment: CDR1 SNHLY and CDR2 FYNNEI. With 3 bases removed from V and 0 bases from J, the gap between germline ends came to 23 bases. The CDR3 runs 20 residues. This chain's CDR3 is CASSEGLRDIWSANTGELFF. CDR3 nucleotides: TGTGCCAGCAGTGAGGGGTTGCGGGACATTTGGTCCGCGAACACCGGGGAGCTGTTTTTT.

This sequence joins TRBV5-1 and TRBJ2-2; D not certain. The CDR3 is 15 amino acids. Germline loops: CDR1 SGHRS, CDR2 YFSETQ. V lost 6 bases, J lost 9 bases, and 21 bases lay in between. The DNA for the CDR3 is TGCGCCAGCACTCCGTCGACCAGCCTGATCCGGGAGCTGTTTTTT. The encoded protein is CASTPSTSLIRELFF.

The V and J genes are TRBV11-1 and TRBJ1-3; D uncertain. CDR3 size: 16 residues. Trimming left V 5 bases short and J 2 bases short, with 16 bases between. Germline V lookup: CDR1 SGHAT, CDR2 FQDESV (reference sequence). The DNA for the CDR3 is TGTGCCAGCAGCGGTTTTACCGGGAGCCCTGGAAACACCATATATTTT. Translated: CASSGFTGSPGNTIYF.

The V gene is TRBV10-3, the J gene TRBJ2-1; 8 bases are shared with TRBD1. CDR1 and CDR2 from the germline V gene are ENHRY and SYGVKD. This CDR3 is built from 15 residues. The V and J ends lost 6 bases and 8 bases, in that order; junction bases with no gene match: 12. The CDR3 DNA reads TGTGCCATCAGCCTCCGGCAGGGGGCGCAGGATGAGCAGTTCTTC. It codes for CAISLRQGAQDEQFF.

This clone was seen a few times. CDR3 DNA: TGTGCCAGCAGTGGGCAGGGTGCGGGCAATCAGCCCCAGCATTTT. Translation: CASSGQGAGNQPQHF. J is TRBJ1-5 and V is TRBV28, with D possibly matching TRBD1 (5 bases). Trimming pared 5 bases from V and 2 bases from J, leaving 13 bases between. CDR3 length: 15 residues. The germline V gene encodes CDR1 MDHEN and CDR2 SYDVKM.

This CDR3 reads CASSSSVAINEQFF. The CDR3 DNA follows: TGTGCCAGTAGTTCTAGCGTAGCGATCAATGAGCAGTTCTTC. The rearrangement links TRBV19 to TRBJ2-1; D perhaps matches TRBD2 (6 bases). The CDR3 extends over 14 amino acids. Germline-derived CDR1 and CDR2 are LNHDA and SQIVND (reference sequence). V was shortened by 5 bases and J by 6 bases, with 14 bases between the two germline ends.

The V gene is TRBV27, the J gene TRBJ1-3; tentative D call: TRBD1 (5 bases). V was trimmed by 5 bases and J by 1 base, leaving 15 bases between them. CDR1 is MNHEY and CDR2 is SMNVEV in the germline V gene (reference sequence). This CDR3 region has 16 residues. The CDR3 DNA is TGTGCCAGCAGTCCCGCCACGGAGGGGTCTGGAAACACCATATATTTT. It specifies CASSPATEGSGNTIYF.